The 10 T cell receptor beta chains below all came from one sample that was sequenced in a study of shared clonotypes between healthy human individuals. TCRdb keeps only in-frame clones here, not all; method: immunoSEQ multiplex PCR. The sample contains hundreds of thousands of clones, about 96% of which appear only once. The sample consisted of naive CD4+ T cells sorted from blood. Regarding subset: CD45RA+ positively selected. The receptors originated from a woman aged 30 to 39 in good health.

The chain couples TRBV2 to TRBJ2-7; D is unresolved. CDR3 size: 14 residues. Between the trimmed V and J ends, which lost 4 bases and 3 bases, there was a span of 13 bases. Germline V gene lookup returns CDR1 SNHLY and CDR2 FYNNEI. The CDR3 reads CASSVEHRGYEQYF. CDR3 bases: TGTGCCAGCAGTGTGGAGCACAGAGGCTACGAGCAGTACTTC.

This clone was counted a few times. Additional DNA sequences in this sample encode the identical CDR3. The chain couples TRBV29-1 to TRBJ2-7; TRBD1 matches at 7 bases. Germline V CDR1 and CDR2: SQVTM, ANQGSEA. The CDR3 spans 13 residues. Unmatched junction bases numbered 3, after V lost 1 base and J lost 3 bases. The CDR3 nucleotides read TGCAGCGTTGAAGGGACAGGAGGCTACGAGCAGTACTTC. It encodes CSVEGTGGYEQYF.

J is TRBJ1-3 and V is TRBV6-5, with D unclear. V lost 5 bases and J lost 0, with 11 bases in between. Germline V gene sequence: CDR1 MNHEY, CDR2 SVGAGI. This CDR3 contains 15 residues. CDR3 DNA sequence: TGTGCCAGCAGTATGGACGACTACTCTGGAAACACCATATATTTT. Translation: CASSMDDYSGNTIYF.

This rearrangement joins TRBV5-1 to TRBJ1-2; a possible D gene is TRBD1 (5 bases). Germline CDR1 reads SGHRS; CDR2 reads YFSETQ. The CDR3 sequence is 15 residues long. V was pared by 0 bases and J by 4 bases, with 13 bases between. The DNA of the CDR3 is TGCGCCAGCAGCTTGGACGACGGACATGGCTATGGCTACACCTTC. Translated, it gives CASSLDDGHGYGYTF.

V is TRBV28 and J is TRBJ2-7; D possibly corresponds to TRBD1 (5 bases). The CDR3 extends over 16 amino acids. Germline V gene data show CDR1 as MDHEN and CDR2 as SYDVKM. V was pared by 5 bases and J by 6 bases, with 23 bases between. For the CDR3, the DNA is TGTGCCAGCAGTATCCTGATGTTCAAGCAAGGGGTCGAGCAGTACTTC. Translating gives CASSILMFKQGVEQYF.

This chain connects TRBV7-2 to TRBJ2-7, with 8 bases that match TRBD1. The CDR3 loop spans 16 amino acids. The germline V gene encodes CDR1 SGHTA and CDR2 FQGNSA. With 3 bases clipped from V and 0 bases from J, the junction kept 7 bases outside the gene matches. CDR3 nucleotide sequence: TGTGCCAGCAGCTTTTCCGGGACAGGCGTCTCCTACGAGCAGTACTTC. This gives the protein CASSFSGTGVSYEQYF.

In nucleotides, the CDR3 is TGCAGCGTTGAGGGGAGTGGAATGGGCCAGAACTACGAGCAGTACTTC. It specifies CSVEGSGMGQNYEQYF. V and J are TRBV29-1 and TRBJ2-7, with a weak D call TRBD2 (5 bases). Trimming stripped 3 bases from V and 3 bases from J, with 21 bases between. There are 16 residues in the CDR3. The germline V gene encodes CDR1 SQVTM and CDR2 ANQGSEA.

The rearrangement joins TRBV19 to TRBJ2-7; D is ambiguous. This CDR3 spans 15 amino acids. V lost 2 bases to trimming and J lost 4 bases, with 15 bases between them. The V gene's germline CDR1 is LNHDA and CDR2 SQIVND (reference sequence). The chain's CDR3 is CASSIYPQDRYEQYF. Here the CDR3 DNA reads TGTGCCAGTAGTATATACCCCCAGGATCGGTACGAGCAGTACTTC.

This chain links TRBV19 with TRBJ2-2; 7 bases fit TRBD1. The CDR3 sequence is 13 residues long. V was pared by 7 bases and J by 5 bases, with 4 bases of the junction left unmatched. Germline-derived CDR1 and CDR2 are LNHDA and SQIVND (reference sequence). The CDR3: CASMDRQTGELFF. The DNA of the CDR3 is TGTGCCAGTATGGACAGGCAAACCGGGGAGCTGTTTTTT.

This sequence joins TRBV10-3 and TRBJ2-7, with 9 nucleotides matching TRBD2. Germline lookup yields CDR1 ENHRY and CDR2 SYGVKD. V lost 7 bases and J lost 0; bases outside the gene matches: 13. The length of the CDR3 is 17 residues. Here the CDR3 reads CAIKGFGLALDSYEQYF. The CDR3 DNA reads TGTGCCATCAAAGGTTTCGGACTAGCGCTCGACTCCTACGAGCAGTACTTC.